Following are 18 T cell receptor beta chains from one sample sequenced in a study of blood T cell repertoires in COVID-19. Clones were read by immunoSEQ multiplex PCR, and TCRdb kept only the in-frame ones, dropping some. The sample contains over 250,000 clones, about 90% of which appear only once. Sample: peripheral blood. The receptors derive from a woman between 35 and 50 years old who had recovered from COVID-19.

DNA of the CDR3: TGTGCCAGCAGCCGCGGTCGTGACAGCTACGAGCAGTACTTC. Amino acids: CASSRGRDSYEQYF. The chain is built from TRBV11-3 and TRBJ2-7; D may be TRBD1 (5 bases). This CDR3 is 14 amino acids long. Trimming took off 5 bases at V and 3 bases at J, with 14 bases between the two ends. CDR1 is SGHNT, CDR2 YENEEA, per germline.

With regard to this clone: This sample also contains other DNA sequences that code for the same CDR3. The chain couples TRBV27 to TRBJ2-7; D perhaps matches TRBD2 (6 bases). Germline assignment: CDR1 MNHEY and CDR2 SMNVEV (reference sequence). The CDR3 consists of 14 residues. Deletions cut 3 bases from V and 1 base from J, with 10 bases between. CDR3 in DNA: TGTGCCAGCAGTTTTACCGGGGGTTCCTACGAGCAGTACTTC. Protein: CASSFTGGSYEQYF.

This clone has only a few counts. The chain links TRBV10-3 to TRBJ1-5; 7 nucleotides line up with TRBD1. Trimming cost V 6 bases and J 6 bases; bases outside gene matches: 8. The CDR3 sequence is 14 residues long. CDR1 ENHRY and CDR2 SYGVKD come from the germline V gene. In DNA form, the CDR3 reads TGTGCCATCAGCTCAACAGGGGCGGGTCAGCCCCAGCATTTT. Encoded protein: CAISSTGAGQPQHF.

The chain couples TRBV6-5 to TRBJ2-1, with 7 bases lining up with TRBD2. Germline V gene sequence: CDR1 MNHEY, CDR2 SVGAGI. Germline trimming cut 2 bases from V and 7 bases from J; bases unmatched to any gene: 8. The CDR3 totals 15 residues. The CDR3, as DNA: TGTGCCAGCAGTTACACGGGACTACTTGGGAATGAGCAGTTCTTC. It is translated as CASSYTGLLGNEQFF.

The genes are TRBV27 and TRBJ2-5; TRBD2 aligns across 7 bases. The CDR3 runs to 13 residues. Germline values: CDR1 MNHEY, CDR2 SMNVEV (reference sequence). The J segment lost 5 bases and the V segment lost 5 bases, leaving 5 bases of the junction unmatched. Here the CDR3 reads CASSNRDYETQYF. CDR3 nucleotide sequence: TGTGCCAGCAGTAATCGGGACTACGAGACCCAGTACTTC.

The chain joins TRBV5-1 to TRBJ2-7; D possibly corresponds to TRBD1 (6 bases). The CDR3 is 14 residues long. V lost 7 bases, J lost 5 bases, and 19 bases lay in between. In germline, CDR1 is SGHRS, CDR2 YFSETQ. The CDR3 DNA is TGCGCCAGCGCCGTCAGGGGCGGTCCCGACGAGCAGTACTTC. It translates to CASAVRGGPDEQYF.

V gene TRBV9 combines with J gene TRBJ2-3; D is unresolved. The CDR3 has 14 amino acids. V was clipped by 4 bases and J by 6 bases, with 15 bases between them. Germline V CDR1 and CDR2: SGDLS, YYNGEE. CDR3 region: CASSPRGTRDTQYF. CDR3 sequence (DNA): TGTGCCAGCAGCCCCCGCGGTACTCGGGATACGCAGTATTTT.

The chain is built from TRBV5-1 and TRBJ1-1, with 9 bases fitting TRBD1. The ends lost 1 base at V and 0 bases at J; junction bases unmatched: 7. The CDR3 is made up of 17 amino acids. The V gene's germline CDR1 is SGHRS and CDR2 YFSETQ. CDR3 amino acids: CASSLPWTGDMNTEAFF. For the CDR3, the DNA is TGCGCCAGCAGCTTGCCATGGACAGGGGATATGAACACTGAAGCTTTCTTT. Combining the CDR3 with reference TRBV5-1 and TRBJ1-1 gives the whole variable domain KAGVTQTPRYLIKTRGQQVTLSCSPISGHRSVSWYQQTPGQGLQFLFEYFSETQRNKGNFPGRFSGRQFSNSRSEMNVSTLELGDSALYLCASSLPWTGDMNTEAFFGQGTRLTVV.

The V gene is TRBV30, the J gene TRBJ1-5; a possible D gene is TRBD1 (5 bases). Germline V gives CDR1 GTSNPN, CDR2 SVGIG (reference sequence). This CDR3 has 13 residues. V shed 0 bases and J shed 6 bases, with 9 bases lying between them. The CDR3 reads CAWSVLQGQPQHF. The CDR3 region has the DNA TGTGCCTGGAGTGTACTTCAGGGTCAGCCCCAGCATTTT. Full variable domain (outside the CDR3, taken from reference TRBV30 and TRBJ1-5): SQTIHQWPATLVQPVGSPLSLECTVEGTSNPNLYWYRQAAGRGLQLLFYSVGIGQISSEVPQNLSASRPQDRQFILSSKKLLLSDSGFYLCAWSVLQGQPQHFGDGTRLSIL.

This clone was counted between two and nine times. The genes are TRBV24-1 and TRBJ1-1; a possible D gene is TRBD1 (6 bases). CDR3 length equals 13 residues. The germline V gene has CDR1 KGHDR and CDR2 SFDVKD. V lost 0 bases, J lost 8 bases, and 9 bases lay in between. The CDR3 region is CATSDLITGEAFF. In DNA, the CDR3 is TGTGCCACCAGTGATTTGATTACAGGGGAAGCTTTCTTT.

This chain links TRBV18 with TRBJ1-6; D remains unclear. CDR1 is KGHSH and CDR2 is LQKENI in the germline V gene. The CDR3 length is 15 residues. Trimming left V 5 bases short and J 5 bases short, with 13 bases between. Written as DNA, the CDR3 is TGTGCCAGCTCAGCCGGGGTAGGAGATAATTCACCCCTCCACTTT. As protein: CASSAGVGDNSPLHF.

The chain links TRBV4-3 to TRBJ1-2; D remains ambiguous. Trimming cost V 1 base and J 3 bases, with 9 bases left between them. This CDR3 spans 14 amino acids. Germline loops: CDR1 LGHNA, CDR2 YSLEER. CDR3 DNA sequence: TGCGCCAGCAGCCAAGTTTCCGTTGACTATGGCTACACCTTC. Protein sequence: CASSQVSVDYGYTF.

Only a few counts were recorded for this clone. V usage is TRBV18 and J usage is TRBJ1-2, with TRBD1 matching over 7 bases. The CDR3 runs 15 residues. V lost 4 bases, J lost 6 bases, and 11 bases stayed unmatched. CDR1 is KGHSH and CDR2 is LQKENI in the germline V gene. Here the CDR3 reads CASSRLPTGQNGYTF. The CDR3, as DNA: TGTGCCAGCTCACGGTTACCGACAGGGCAGAATGGCTACACCTTC.

The chain employs TRBV4-3 and TRBJ2-4, with TRBD1 matching 7 bases. Per the germline V gene, CDR1 is LGHNA and CDR2 is YSLEER. The ends lost 0 bases at V and 16 bases at J; junction bases unmatched: 12. The CDR3 contains 14 residues. CDR3 nucleotide sequence: TGCGCCAGCAGCCAAGAACCGGGACAGTTTTCGGTCTACTTC. Encoded protein: CASSQEPGQFSVYF.

The chain employs TRBV24-1 and TRBJ2-5; a possible D gene is TRBD2 (5 bases). The length of the CDR3 is 15 residues. In germline, CDR1 is KGHDR, CDR2 SFDVKD. Deletions cut 5 bases from V and 5 bases from J, with 17 bases between. CDR3: CATSAGTMGSETQYF. In DNA form, the CDR3 reads TGTGCCACCAGTGCGGGAACGATGGGGTCGGAGACCCAGTACTTC.

This clone is a singleton in its sample. The chain combines TRBV5-6 with TRBJ2-1, with D perhaps matching TRBD1 (5 bases). Germline values: CDR1 SGHDT, CDR2 YYEEEE. V lost 3 bases and J 7 bases, leaving 8 bases between the germline ends. This CDR3 comprises 12 residues. CDR3 nucleotides: TGTGCCAGCAGCTCGGCAGGGAATGAGCAGTTCTTC. Its protein is CASSSAGNEQFF.

The chain has TRBV11-2 and TRBJ1-2; D is unresolved. The germline V gene encodes CDR1 SGHAT and CDR2 FQNNGV. This CDR3 is 13 amino acids long. V dropped 0 bases and J dropped 6 bases, with 8 bases sitting between them. The CDR3 protein is CASSLDVRDGYTF. The CDR3 bases are TGTGCCAGCAGCTTAGATGTGAGGGATGGCTACACCTTC.

V usage is TRBV7-2 and J usage is TRBJ1-5; unclear D gene. Between the trimmed V and J ends, which lost 5 bases and 3 bases, there was a span of 5 bases. The CDR3 extends over 12 amino acids. The germline CDR1 and CDR2 sequences are SGHTA and FQGNSA. CDR3 loop: CASSPFNQPQHF. As DNA, the CDR3 is TGTGCCAGCAGCCCCTTCAATCAGCCCCAGCATTTT.